This T cell receptor (beta chain) was observed in a study of memory CD4+ T cells and cytomegalovirus serostatus. As for the study in general: This sample comes from healthy Belgian adults, fewer than 10 CMV seropositive, approximately 23 seronegative. Regarding the study as a whole: Suggested: most of the CMV-linked TCR signature lies in CD4+ memory cells. A US-trained random forest predicted CMV serostatus with median AUC 0.91. CD4+ memory repertoires contained about two fifths of the roughly 160 reported CMV TCRbeta sequences.

This clone has only a few counts. Its antigen is as yet unknown. Single viable CD3+CD4+CD8-CD45RO+ cells were sorted as the memory CD4+ T cells. Germline CDR1 is LNHDA and CDR2 is SQIVND (reference sequence). The CDR3 covers 17 residues. The trim removed 10 bases at V and 6 bases at J, leaving 19 bases unmatched. Produced via immunoSEQ multiplex PCR; TCRdb's table is partial and in-frame only. Among some 60,000 clones, about 81% were seen once, and the ten largest hold around 1.1%. Sequencing used memory CD4+ T cells from blood. The TCR sequence derives from an adult in good health and CMV-seronegative. The rearrangement uses TRBV19 and TRBJ2-2; 8 positions match TRBD2. CDR3 DNA: TGTGCCACATCCGCGGGACTAGTTACTCGGGCGCCCGGGGAGCTGTTTTTT. This codes for CATSAGLVTRAPGELFF.